This T cell receptor beta chain was found in a study of control samples from healthy donors and cancer patients. The ends were cut back, 4 bases at V and 2 bases at J, with 21 bases in the middle. This CDR3 contains 18 residues. Germline CDR1 MGHRA, CDR2 YSYEKL. The data were produced by immunoSEQ multiplex PCR, yet TCRdb's version contains in-frame clones alone and is incomplete. The table records around 75,000 clones, 85% to 95% of them present only once. This clone was counted a single time. This clonotype was obtained from a woman between 55 and 75 years old in good health. Input material: blood. The V call is TRBV4-1, the J call TRBJ1-5, with a possible D match to TRBD1 (5 bases). CDR3 in amino acids: CASSRASPGHIRNQPQHF. The CDR3 DNA follows: TGCGCCAGCAGCCGAGCCTCACCAGGACATATCCGCAATCAGCCCCAGCATTTT.